Listed below are T cell receptor beta chains from one sample, sequenced in a study of shared clonotypes between healthy human individuals. TCRdb keeps only in-frame clones here, not all; method: immunoSEQ multiplex PCR. Among hundreds of thousands of clones, 76% were seen once, and the ten largest hold 10% to 15%. Sequenced input: PBMCs. These receptors were collected from a woman in her 40s in good health. Some clones in this sample may be carry-over from other donors' samples. CDR3s include the opening cysteine and the closing phenylalanine or tryptophan. A D gene is named only where the DNA matches it firmly. Rows may omit the clone size; those that give it use once, few, many or a size class.

clone size: .; CDR3 length: 17; V gene: TRBV30; D gene: TRBD1; CDR3 protein: CAWTGTGGSRTNSPLHF
clone size: .; CDR3 length: 18; V gene: TRBV7-6; D gene: TRBD1; CDR3 protein: CASSLGITGTGGSYEQYF
clone size: .; CDR3 length: 17; V gene: TRBV28; D gene: .; CDR3 protein: CASSTQRQVRVGDEQYF
clone size: .; CDR3 length: 16; V gene: TRBV7-9; D gene: .; CDR3 protein: CATYSGLPSSYNEQFF
clone size: .; CDR3 length: 15; V gene: TRBV7-3; D gene: .; CDR3 protein: CASSSQGLPYNEQFF
clone size: .; CDR3 length: 14; V gene: TRBV5-1; D gene: .; CDR3 protein: CASSLEGPGETQYF
clone size: .; CDR3 length: 19; V gene: TRBV27; D gene: .; CDR3 protein: CASSSRGVGRGGGTDTQYF
clone size: few; CDR3 length: 13; V gene: TRBV5-1; D gene: .; CDR3 protein: CASSYSGEETQYF
clone size: .; CDR3 length: 13; V gene: TRBV14; D gene: .; CDR3 protein: CASSRGGIETQYF
clone size: .; CDR3 length: 14; V gene: TRBV7-3; D gene: TRBD1; CDR3 protein: CASSLNRGGTEAFF
clone size: few; CDR3 length: 16; V gene: TRBV7-3; D gene: TRBD2; CDR3 protein: CASSLTGTSGTGELFF
clone size: .; CDR3 length: 16; V gene: TRBV15; D gene: .; CDR3 protein: CATSQTPRRTYNEQFF
clone size: .; CDR3 length: 13; V gene: TRBV7-9; D gene: .; CDR3 protein: CASSNPGYTEAFF
clone size: once; CDR3 length: 16; V gene: TRBV15; D gene: .; CDR3 protein: CATSRVTGTFNYGYTF
clone size: few; CDR3 length: 13; V gene: TRBV28; D gene: TRBD2; CDR3 protein: CASMTGGVETQYF
clone size: .; CDR3 length: 15; V gene: TRBV5-6; D gene: .; CDR3 protein: CASSLGRTTEETQYF
clone size: few; CDR3 length: 15; V gene: TRBV28; D gene: TRBD2; CDR3 protein: CATRGGGAGANVLTF
clone size: few; CDR3 length: 11; V gene: TRBV6-5; D gene: .; CDR3 protein: CASSRADEQYF
clone size: .; CDR3 length: 16; V gene: TRBV4-2; D gene: TRBD2; CDR3 protein: CASSQGILAGVNEQYF
clone size: .; CDR3 length: 14; V gene: TRBV2; D gene: .; CDR3 protein: CASSVTNSGNTIYF
clone size: .; CDR3 length: 18; V gene: TRBV18; D gene: TRBD2; CDR3 protein: CASSPVRAGSLIQETQYF
clone size: few; CDR3 length: 12; V gene: TRBV19; D gene: TRBD1; CDR3 protein: CASSQGARGYTF
clone size: many; CDR3 length: 13; V gene: TRBV2; D gene: .; CDR3 protein: CASSEAIGYGYTF
clone size: .; CDR3 length: 14; V gene: TRBV6-4; D gene: .; CDR3 protein: CASSYNQAAGELFF